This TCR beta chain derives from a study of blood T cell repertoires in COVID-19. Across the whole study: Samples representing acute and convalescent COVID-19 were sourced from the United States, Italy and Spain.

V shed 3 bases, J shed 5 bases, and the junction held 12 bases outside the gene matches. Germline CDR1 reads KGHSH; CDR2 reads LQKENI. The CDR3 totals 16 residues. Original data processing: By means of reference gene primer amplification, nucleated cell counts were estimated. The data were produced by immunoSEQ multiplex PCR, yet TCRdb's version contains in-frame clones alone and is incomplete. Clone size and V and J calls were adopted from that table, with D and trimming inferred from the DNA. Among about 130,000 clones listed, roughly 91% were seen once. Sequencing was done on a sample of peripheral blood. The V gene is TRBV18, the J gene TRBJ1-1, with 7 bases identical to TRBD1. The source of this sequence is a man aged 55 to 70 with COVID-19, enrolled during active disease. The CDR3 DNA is TGTGCCAGCTCACCGGGGACAGCAACCTCGGGGACTGAAGCTTTCTTT. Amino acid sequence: CASSPGTATSGTEAFF.